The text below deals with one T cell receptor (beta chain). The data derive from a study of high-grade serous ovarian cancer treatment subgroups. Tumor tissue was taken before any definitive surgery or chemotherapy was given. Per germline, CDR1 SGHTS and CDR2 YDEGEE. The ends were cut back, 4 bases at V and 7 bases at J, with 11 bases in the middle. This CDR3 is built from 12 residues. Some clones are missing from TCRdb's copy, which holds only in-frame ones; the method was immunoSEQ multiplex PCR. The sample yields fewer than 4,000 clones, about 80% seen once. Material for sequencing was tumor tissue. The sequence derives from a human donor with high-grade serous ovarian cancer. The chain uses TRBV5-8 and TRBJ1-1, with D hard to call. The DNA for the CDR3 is TGTGCCAGCAGCCCGCCAAGGAATGAAGCTTTCTTT. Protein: CASSPPRNEAFF.